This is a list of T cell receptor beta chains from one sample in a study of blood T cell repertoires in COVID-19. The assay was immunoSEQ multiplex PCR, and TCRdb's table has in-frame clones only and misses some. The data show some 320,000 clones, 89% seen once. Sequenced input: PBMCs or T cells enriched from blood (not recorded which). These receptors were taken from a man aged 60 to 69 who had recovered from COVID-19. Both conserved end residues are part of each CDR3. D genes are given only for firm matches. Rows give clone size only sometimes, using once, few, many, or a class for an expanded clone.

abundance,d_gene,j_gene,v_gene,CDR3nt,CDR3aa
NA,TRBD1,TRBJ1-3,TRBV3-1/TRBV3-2,TGTGCCAGCAGCCTCAGGACAGGGGCTTTCGGAAACACCATATATTTT,CASSLRTGAFGNTIYF
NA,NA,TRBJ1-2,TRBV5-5,TGTGCCAGCAGCTTGGCCGCCTCGAGGCAGCCTAACTATGGCTACACCTTC,CASSLAASRQPNYGYTF
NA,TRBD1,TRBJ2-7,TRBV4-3,TGCGCCAGCAGCCTAGTACAGGGGGCAGGGTACGAGCAGTACTTC,CASSLVQGAGYEQYF
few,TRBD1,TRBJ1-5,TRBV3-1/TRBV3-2,TGTGCCAGCAGCCGTGAAGACAGGGGCAATCAGCCCCAGCATTTT,CASSREDRGNQPQHF
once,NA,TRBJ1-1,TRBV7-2,TGTGCCAGCAGCCAAGGACTTGCTAACACTGAAGCTTTCTTT,CASSQGLANTEAFF
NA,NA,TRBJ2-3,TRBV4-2,TGTGCCAGCAGCCCGACTACCCGCACAGATACGCAGTATTTT,CASSPTTRTDTQYF
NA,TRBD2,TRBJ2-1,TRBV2,TGTGCCAGCAGTCCGGGACTAGCGGGAGTGGATGAGCAGTTCTTC,CASSPGLAGVDEQFF
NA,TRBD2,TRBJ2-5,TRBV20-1,TGCAGTGCCAGTCCCGCGGGAGGAATAGGGGAGACCCAGTACTTC,CSASPAGGIGETQYF
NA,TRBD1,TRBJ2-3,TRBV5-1,TGCGCCAGCGGAAGGACAGGGGCCATCACAGATACGCAGTATTTT,CASGRTGAITDTQYF
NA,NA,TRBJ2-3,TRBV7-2,TGTGCCAGCAGCTTAGGTGTAGTGCCCACAGATACGCAGTATTTT,CASSLGVVPTDTQYF
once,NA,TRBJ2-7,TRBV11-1,TGTGCCAGCAGTGCGAACAGGGTCTACGAGCAGTACTTC,CASSANRVYEQYF
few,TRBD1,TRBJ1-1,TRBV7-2,TGTGCCAGCAGCTTACAGGGGGCGATATACACTGAAGCTTTCTTT,CASSLQGAIYTEAFF
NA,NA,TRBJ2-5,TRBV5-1,TGCGCCAGCAGCTCGGTAGAGACCCAGTACTTC,CASSSVETQYF
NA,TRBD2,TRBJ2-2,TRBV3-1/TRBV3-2,TGTGCCAGCCAAGGACTAGCGGACACCGGGGAGCTGTTTTTT,CASQGLADTGELFF
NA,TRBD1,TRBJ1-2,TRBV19,TGTGCCAGTCCTACCGTGAGGGACAGGGTGCGTGATAACTATGGCTACACCTTC,CASPTVRDRVRDNYGYTF
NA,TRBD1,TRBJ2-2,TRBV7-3,TGTGCCAGCAGCCAGGGGGCAGGGACCGGGGAGCTGTTTTTT,CASSQGAGTGELFF
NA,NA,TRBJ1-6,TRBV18,TGTGCCAGCTCACCAGCCGTGCGGGGTTTCAATTCACCCCTCCACTTT,CASSPAVRGFNSPLHF
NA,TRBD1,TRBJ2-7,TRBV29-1,TGCAGCGTTGAGGTCGGGACAGGGGGTTACGAGCAGTACTTC,CSVEVGTGGYEQYF
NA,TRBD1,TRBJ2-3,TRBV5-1,TGCGCCAGCAGCTCTACAGGGGAGAGAGCAGATACGCAGTATTTT,CASSSTGERADTQYF
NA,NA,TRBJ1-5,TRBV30,TGTGCCTGGACGTCGAACCTTAAAACATACAGGGACGGGGCCCACAATCAGCCCCAGCATTTT,CAWTSNLKTYRDGAHNQPQHF
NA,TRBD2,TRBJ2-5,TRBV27,TGTGCCAGCAGTTATACTAGCGGAAAAGAGACCCAGTACTTC,CASSYTSGKETQYF
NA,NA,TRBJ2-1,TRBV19,TGTGCCAGTAGTATAGTAGGCGGATCCGGTGAGCAGTTCTTC,CASSIVGGSGEQFF
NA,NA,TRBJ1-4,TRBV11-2,TGTGCCAGCAGCCACCAGGCAGGAAAACTGTTTTTT,CASSHQAGKLFF
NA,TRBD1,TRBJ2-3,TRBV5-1,TGCGCCAGCAGCGGACAGGGTCTGTCTACAGATACGCAGTATTTT,CASSGQGLSTDTQYF
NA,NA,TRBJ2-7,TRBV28,TGTGCCAGCAGTTTAAGGGGCCCCCGCAGGTTAAGGCTCGAGCAGTACTTC,CASSLRGPRRLRLEQYF
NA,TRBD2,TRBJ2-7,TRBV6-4,TGTGCCAGCAGTCCTAGCGGGAGGGTTGGCGGCGAGCAGTACTTC,CASSPSGRVGGEQYF
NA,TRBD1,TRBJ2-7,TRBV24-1,TGTGCCACCAGTGACCCCAGGGGGCATGGAAACGAGCAGTACTTC,CATSDPRGHGNEQYF
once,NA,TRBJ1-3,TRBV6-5,TGTGCCAGCAGTTACGCCGTTTGGAGCTCTGGAAACACCATATATTTT,CASSYAVWSSGNTIYF
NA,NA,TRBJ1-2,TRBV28,TGTGCCACCGGGTGGTACGGTGGCTACACCTTC,CATGWYGGYTF
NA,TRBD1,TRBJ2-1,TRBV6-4,TGTGCCAGCAGTGAGGACAGGGGACAATACAATGAGCAGTTCTTC,CASSEDRGQYNEQFF
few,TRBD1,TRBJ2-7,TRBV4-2,TGTGCCAGCAGCCAGAGCGGGGACAGGGGTTACGAGCAGTACTTC,CASSQSGDRGYEQYF
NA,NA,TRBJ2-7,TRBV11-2,TGTGCCAGCAGCCCCGCGGTCGAGCAGTACTTC,CASSPAVEQYF
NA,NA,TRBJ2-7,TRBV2,TGTGCCAGCAGTGACTGGCGGCCTCTGTACTTC,CASSDWRPLYF
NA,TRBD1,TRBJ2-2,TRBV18,TGTGCCAGCTCACCAATGGGACAGGGGGTCTCCGGGGAGCTGTTTTTT,CASSPMGQGVSGELFF
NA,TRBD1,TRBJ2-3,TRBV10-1,TGCGCCAGCAGTGAGAGGACAGGGTATGGGGGATCGAGCACAGATACGCAGTATTTT,CASSERTGYGGSSTDTQYF
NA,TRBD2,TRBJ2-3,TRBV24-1,TGTGCCACCAGTGATTTTTCCGGGAGGCCAGGCGGGGATACGCAGTATTTT,CATSDFSGRPGGDTQYF
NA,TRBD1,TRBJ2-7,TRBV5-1,TGCGCCAGCAGCGCACAGGGGGCGTTAGACGAGCAGTACTTC,CASSAQGALDEQYF
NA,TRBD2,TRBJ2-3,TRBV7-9,TGTGCCTTAGACGTGGCTAGCGGGAGTACAGATACGCAGTATTTT,CALDVASGSTDTQYF
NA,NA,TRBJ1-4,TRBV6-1,TGTGCCAGCAGTGAAAACAGGGCAACTAATGAAAAACTGTTTTTT,CASSENRATNEKLFF
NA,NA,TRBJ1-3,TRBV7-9,TGTGCCAGCCTACGAAACTCAGGGCATGGAGACTCTGGAAACACCATATATTTT,CASLRNSGHGDSGNTIYF
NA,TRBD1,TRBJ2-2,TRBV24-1,TGTGCCACCAGTGATTTTCGGAGACAGGGAATAACCGGGGAGCTGTTTTTT,CATSDFRRQGITGELFF
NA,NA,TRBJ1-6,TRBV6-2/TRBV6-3,TGTGCCAGCAGTCCCAGCAGGTTAAATTCACCCCTCCACTTT,CASSPSRLNSPLHF
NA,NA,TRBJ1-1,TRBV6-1,TGTGCCAGCAGTGAACAGGGTTGGATGAACACTGAAGCTTTCTTT,CASSEQGWMNTEAFF
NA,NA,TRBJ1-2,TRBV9,TGTGCCAGCAGCGCCAGCCTCGCGGGCGGCTACACCTTC,CASSASLAGGYTF
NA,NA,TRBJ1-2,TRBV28,TGTGCCAGCAGTATATCTCACCGGGTATACGGCTACACCTTC,CASSISHRVYGYTF
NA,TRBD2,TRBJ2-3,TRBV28,TGTGCCAGCAGTTTGGGGAGCGGGAACACAGATACGCAGTATTTT,CASSLGSGNTDTQYF